Shown below are 23 T cell receptor beta chains from a single sample sequenced in a study of blood T cell repertoires in COVID-19. Generated by immunoSEQ multiplex PCR, the TCRdb table keeps only in-frame clones and is missing some. In the table there are about 140,000 clones, approximately 85% of which are singletons. Sequencing was carried out using peripheral blood. Receptors were obtained from a man between 50 and 59 years old with acute or convalescent COVID-19.

The chain links TRBV6-5 to TRBJ1-1; D is perhaps TRBD1 (5 bases). Trimming took 4 bases from V and 5 from J, leaving 11 bases between them. Germline CDR1 and CDR2: MNHEY and SVGAGI. The CDR3 runs 13 residues. The CDR3 nucleotides are TGTGCCAGCAGTTCCCAGGGAAGGACTGAAGCTTTCTTT. As protein: CASSSQGRTEAFF.

This clone showed up just a few times. This sequence joins TRBV6-9 and TRBJ1-1, with 10 bases lining up with TRBD1. The ends lost 2 bases at V and 5 bases at J; junction bases unmatched: 5. Germline lookup yields CDR1 MNHGY and CDR2 SVAAGI. The CDR3 runs 15 residues. CDR3 in amino acids: CASSYRGQGRTEAFF. For the CDR3, the DNA is TGTGCCAGCAGTTATAGGGGACAGGGGCGAACTGAAGCTTTCTTT.

The chain couples TRBV5-1 to TRBJ2-3; D is undetermined. Germline V gene lookup returns CDR1 SGHRS and CDR2 YFSETQ. V lost 2 bases and J lost 4, with 8 bases in between. The CDR3 has 13 amino acids. CDR3 protein: CASSLQVADTQYF. Here the CDR3 DNA reads TGCGCCAGCAGCTTACAAGTGGCAGATACGCAGTATTTT.

V usage is TRBV6-5 and J usage is TRBJ1-2; TRBD1 agrees at 8 bases. In germline, CDR1 is MNHEY, CDR2 SVGAGI. The CDR3 loop spans 15 amino acids. V shed 2 bases and J 8 bases; nucleotides not matched to a gene: 10. The CDR3 sequence: CASSYDRTGSPGYTF. The CDR3 DNA sequence: TGTGCCAGCAGTTACGATCGGACAGGGTCCCCCGGCTACACCTTC.

The chain couples TRBV27 to TRBJ2-7; TRBD2 agrees at 8 bases. Germline CDR1 MNHEY, CDR2 SMNVEV (reference sequence). CDR3 length equals 14 residues. Germline trimming cut 5 bases from V and 3 bases from J; bases unmatched to any gene: 6. The CDR3: CASSPTGGGYEQYF. CDR3 in DNA: TGTGCCAGCAGTCCAACGGGGGGGGGCTACGAGCAGTACTTC.

J is TRBJ2-7 and V is TRBV4-1; D unresolved. The V gene lost 2 bases and the J gene lost 2 bases, with 10 bases spanning the gap. The CDR3 covers 14 residues. The germline CDR1 and CDR2 sequences are MGHRA and YSYEKL. The CDR3 sequence: CASSQRYSTYEQYF. Written as DNA, the CDR3 is TGCGCCAGCAGCCAAAGGTACAGTACCTACGAGCAGTACTTC.

This chain joins TRBV24-1 and TRBJ2-1; 9 nucleotides line up with TRBD1. J gave up 8 bases and V 7 bases, and 17 bases lay outside the gene matches. This CDR3 region has 17 residues. CDR1 KGHDR and CDR2 SFDVKD come from the germline V gene. CDR3 coding DNA: TGTGCCACCAGCCTTCGACCGGGACAGGGTAATAGCTATGAGCAGTTCTTC. Translated, it gives CATSLRPGQGNSYEQFF.

This chain uses TRBV30 with TRBJ2-7; D might be TRBD1 (5 bases). In germline, CDR1 is GTSNPN, CDR2 SVGIG (reference sequence). Deletions cut 7 bases from V and 0 bases from J, with 10 bases between. This CDR3 spans 12 amino acids. The CDR3 loop is CASSGFSYEQYF. The CDR3 DNA reads as TGTGCCTCATCAGGGTTCTCCTACGAGCAGTACTTC.

This chain uses TRBV11-3 with TRBJ2-1, with 9 bases that match TRBD2. The CDR3 extends over 15 amino acids. Germline V lookup: CDR1 SGHNT, CDR2 YENEEA. The junction had 5 bases not matched to a gene; V was cut back by 2 bases and J by 6 bases. This chain's CDR3 is CASSLLAGSLNEQFF. CDR3 coding DNA: TGTGCCAGCAGCTTACTAGCGGGAAGTCTCAATGAGCAGTTCTTC.

This sequence joins TRBV28 and TRBJ1-5, with D perhaps matching TRBD1 (6 bases). Germline assignment: CDR1 MDHEN and CDR2 SYDVKM. The V end was cut by 5 bases, the J end by 0 bases, with 14 bases between. The CDR3 has 16 amino acids. DNA for the CDR3: TGTGCCAGCAGTCCGAGGACAGATACTAGCAATCAGCCCCAGCATTTT. As protein: CASSPRTDTSNQPQHF.

The V call is TRBV19, the J call TRBJ1-1, with D possibly matching TRBD1 (5 bases). V was clipped by 4 bases and J by 2 bases, with 23 bases between them. CDR1 is LNHDA, CDR2 SQIVND, per germline (reference sequence). The CDR3 length is 18 residues. This chain's CDR3 is CASSKIRRPTGGNTEAFF. CDR3 nucleotides: TGTGCCAGTAGTAAAATCCGCCGACCAACCGGGGGAAACACTGAAGCTTTCTTT.

The chain carries TRBV11-1 and TRBJ2-3; 8 nucleotides match TRBD1. V trimming: 4 bases; J trimming: 5 bases; junction bases outside the gene matches: 5. Per the germline V gene, CDR1 is SGHAT and CDR2 is FQDESV (reference sequence). The CDR3 runs to 14 residues. The CDR3 nucleotides are TGTGCCAGCAGCTCGGGACAGGTTGAAGATACGCAGTATTTT. Its translation: CASSSGQVEDTQYF.

The rearrangement joins TRBV5-8 to TRBJ1-5; D perhaps matches TRBD1 (6 bases). This CDR3 spans 13 amino acids. V lost 1 base and J 7 bases, leaving 9 bases between the germline ends. The germline gives CDR1 SGHTS, CDR2 YDEGEE. The CDR3 region is CASSLWGGQPQHF. The CDR3 region has the DNA TGTGCCAGCAGCTTGTGGGGGGGCCAGCCCCAGCATTTT.

This clone was counted between two and nine times. The J gene is TRBJ2-7, the V gene TRBV5-6, with D possibly being TRBD2 (5 bases). Trimming removed 5 bases from V and 0 bases from J, with 12 bases in between. CDR1 and CDR2 from the germline V gene are SGHDT and YYEEEE. This CDR3 comprises 14 residues. CDR3 protein: CASRLGGSSYEQYF. CDR3 nucleotide sequence: TGTGCCAGCAGACTAGGTGGGAGCTCCTACGAGCAGTACTTC.

The gene calls are TRBV10-3 and TRBJ2-1, with TRBD2 matching 16 bases. V was clipped by 11 bases and J by 4 bases; unmatched bases: 8. The CDR3 extends over 16 amino acids. Germline V gene sequence: CDR1 ENHRY, CDR2 SYGVKD. The CDR3 bases are TGTGCCTCCTCTCCGGGACTAGCGGGGGGGTACAATGAGCAGTTCTTC. As protein: CASSPGLAGGYNEQFF.

This clone was detected once. The J gene is TRBJ2-2, the V gene TRBV27, with TRBD2 matching over 7 bases. The CDR3 contains 15 residues. V lost 5 bases to trimming and J lost 4 bases; unmatched junction nucleotides: 7. Germline CDR1 MNHEY, CDR2 SMNVEV (reference sequence). The CDR3 here is CASSPRLAPTGELFF. CDR3 nucleotide sequence: TGTGCCAGCAGTCCTCGACTAGCCCCCACCGGGGAGCTGTTTTTT.

This clone appeared once. V and J are TRBV4-1 and TRBJ2-4; D perhaps matches TRBD1 (6 bases). This CDR3 contains 17 residues. The V end was cut by 4 bases, the J end by 1 base, with 17 bases between. Germline CDR1 reads MGHRA; CDR2 reads YSYEKL. CDR3 in DNA: TGCGCCAGCAGCCCCCAAGGAACAGGGATGGCCAAAAACATTCAGTACTTC. It translates to CASSPQGTGMAKNIQYF.

The chain has TRBV20-1 and TRBJ2-1; D ambiguous. This CDR3 is built from 14 residues. Germline V gene lookup returns CDR1 DFQATT and CDR2 SNEGSKA (reference sequence). V dropped 3 bases and J dropped 0 bases, with 9 bases sitting between them. CDR3 sequence reads: CSASAAVSYNEQFF. CDR3 nucleotides: TGCAGTGCTAGTGCGGCGGTCTCCTACAATGAGCAGTTCTTC.

This clone showed up just a few times. The chain is built from TRBV6-2 or TRBV6-3 and TRBJ2-7; 14 positions agree with TRBD2. The CDR3 is 17 amino acids. CDR1 MNHEY and CDR2 SVGEGT come from the germline V gene. Trimming removed 5 bases from V and 1 base from J; junction bases left unmatched: 7. CDR3 residues: CASSRPGLAGVSYEQYF. The CDR3 DNA reads as TGTGCCAGCAGTCGTCCGGGACTAGCGGGAGTTTCCTACGAGCAGTACTTC.

CDR3 nucleotides: TGTGCCAGCAGTTACACAGACCCGGGGTCACCCCTCCACTTT. It encodes CASSYTDPGSPLHF. This sequence joins TRBV6-5 and TRBJ1-6, with D hard to call. Trimming removed 2 bases at V and 10 bases at J, with 12 bases between. The CDR3 length is 14 residues. CDR1 and CDR2 (germline): MNHEY, SVGAGI.

The chain uses TRBV3-1 (or the pseudogene TRBV3-2) and TRBJ1-1, with TRBD1 as a possible D gene (5 bases). The length of the CDR3 is 14 residues. Trimming left V 0 bases short and J 1 base short, with 6 bases between. Germline V CDR1 and CDR2: LGHDT, YNNKEL (reference sequence). CDR3 bases: TGTGCCAGCAGCCAAGAAACAGGGAACACTGAAGCTTTCTTT. Amino acids: CASSQETGNTEAFF.

This chain connects TRBV30 to TRBJ2-1; D unresolved. CDR3 length: 13 amino acids. V was pared by 2 bases and J by 0 bases, with 5 bases between. Per germline, CDR1 GTSNPN and CDR2 SVGIG (reference sequence). The CDR3 sequence is CAWSTSSYNEQFF. CDR3 DNA sequence: TGTGCCTGGAGTACGAGCTCCTACAATGAGCAGTTCTTC.

This clone was detected a few times. The rearrangement links TRBV12-3 or TRBV12-4 to TRBJ1-5, with TRBD1 matching over 9 bases. The CDR3 spans 12 residues. The V and J ends lost 10 bases and 8 bases, in that order; junction bases with no gene match: 6. The CDR3 here is CATRTGAKPQHF. The DNA for the CDR3 is TGTGCCACCCGGACAGGGGCGAAGCCCCAGCATTTT.